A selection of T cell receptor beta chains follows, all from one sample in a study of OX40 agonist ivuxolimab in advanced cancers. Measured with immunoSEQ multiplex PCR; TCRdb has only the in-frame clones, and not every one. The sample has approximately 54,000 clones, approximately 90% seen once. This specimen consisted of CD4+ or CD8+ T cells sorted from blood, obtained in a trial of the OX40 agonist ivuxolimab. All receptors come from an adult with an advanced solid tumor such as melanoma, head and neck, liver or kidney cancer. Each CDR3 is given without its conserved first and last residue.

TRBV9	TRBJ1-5	ASSVGQGTYQPQH
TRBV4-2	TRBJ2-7	ASSQEAGGPSYEQY
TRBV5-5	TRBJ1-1	ASSLANSLNTEAF
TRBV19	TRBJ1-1	ASSIASGMYLNTEAF
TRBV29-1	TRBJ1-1	SVVKPGSTEAF
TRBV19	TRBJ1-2	ASSPGTGDGYT
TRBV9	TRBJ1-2	ASSVDGGGYT
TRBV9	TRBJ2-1	ASSVTGGIGNEQF
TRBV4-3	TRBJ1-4	ASSQDTPTATNEKLF
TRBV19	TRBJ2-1	ASSPSSGSRSYNEQF
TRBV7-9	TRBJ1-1	ASSSAIMGNTEAF
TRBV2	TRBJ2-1	ASIGTLGTGGSNEQF
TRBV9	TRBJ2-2	ASTEGPGELF
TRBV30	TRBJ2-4	AWSSYSLAKNIQY
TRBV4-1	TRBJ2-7	ASSQGGGGVMGEQY
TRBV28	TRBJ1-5	ASSLRTGGHQPQH
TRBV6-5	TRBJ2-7	ASSSLDGKQY
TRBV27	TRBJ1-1	ASSGQGRMNTEAF
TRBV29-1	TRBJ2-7	SVLQGSNYEQY
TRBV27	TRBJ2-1	ASSWGLAEINEQF
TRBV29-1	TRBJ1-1	SVEGGDRGNTEAF
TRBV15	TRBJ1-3	ATSRDSNSGNTIY
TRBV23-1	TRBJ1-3	ASSLLGQRKFGNTIY
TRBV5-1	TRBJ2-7	ASSLGQGAYEQY
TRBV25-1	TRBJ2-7	ASSEYTGALYDEQY
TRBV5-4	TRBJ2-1	ASSLELAGGPNEQF
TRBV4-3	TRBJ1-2	ASSPRGTGTGDYGYT
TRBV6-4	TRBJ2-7	ASSNLPVGSRCSYEQY
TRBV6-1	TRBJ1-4	ASRTGVYEKLF
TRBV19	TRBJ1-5	ASSMGLGPQH
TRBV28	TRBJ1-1	ASSLRTPPWSTEAF
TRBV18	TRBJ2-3	ASSPPPRTPDTQY
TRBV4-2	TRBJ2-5	ASSQVVREQETQY
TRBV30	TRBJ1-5	AWSLEGAYSNQPQH
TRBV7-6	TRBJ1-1	ASSLDRGRMTEAF
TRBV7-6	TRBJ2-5	ASSLVKVAGDQETQY
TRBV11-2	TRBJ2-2	ASFSGGRANTGELF
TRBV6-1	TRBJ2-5	ASSESWGQRFRETQY
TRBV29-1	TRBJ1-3	SATGPSGNTIY
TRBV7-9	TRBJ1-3	ASSKGQGSGNTIY
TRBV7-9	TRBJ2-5	ASSSLGETQY
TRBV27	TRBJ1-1	ASSPGGEAF
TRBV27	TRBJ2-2	ASSLGESGELF
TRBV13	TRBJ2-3	ASSLGSIAGTDTQY
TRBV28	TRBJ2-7	ASSSDSTYEQY